This T cell receptor beta chain was sequenced in a study of blood T cell repertoires in COVID-19. Study-wide background: There were acute and convalescent COVID-19 samples, and they came from the United States, Italy and Spain. In each case, the material was cDNA or gDNA derived from T cells, B-cell-depleted T cells, or PBMCs.

Per the original methods: Amplification of reference gene primers was used by the study to estimate nucleated cell counts. Only in-frame clones appear in the TCRdb table, and some are missing; sequencing was by immunoSEQ multiplex PCR. The DNA gave D and trimming, while V, J and clone size come from that table. The sample has approximately 80,000 clones, almost 85% seen once. Trimming took 7 bases from V and 5 from J, leaving 14 bases between them. Germline CDR1 is SNHLY and CDR2 is FYNNEI. This CDR3 has 13 amino acids. Sequencing input: peripheral blood. The chain uses TRBV2 and TRBJ1-1; D call uncertain. This TCR came from a man aged 50 to 60 with COVID-19, enrolled during active disease. The CDR3 spells CASTREGGTEAFF. DNA of the CDR3: TGTGCCAGCACCCGGGAGGGTGGAACTGAAGCTTTCTTT.